This T cell receptor beta chain was captured in a study of blood T cell repertoires in COVID-19. The germline V gene has CDR1 ENHRY and CDR2 SYGVKD. This CDR3 region has 16 residues. The trim removed 4 bases at V and 8 bases at J, leaving 12 bases unmatched. The data were produced by immunoSEQ multiplex PCR, yet TCRdb's version contains in-frame clones alone and is incomplete. The data hold about 440,000 clones, with roughly 87% observed a single time. The study drew participants aged 18 to 89 years from about two dozen US areas. This TCR was sampled from a woman between 18 and 29 years old with acute COVID-19. The chain uses TRBV10-3 and TRBJ2-1; 9 nucleotides agree with TRBD2. The material sequenced was PBMCs or T cells enriched from blood (not recorded which). CDR3 sequence: CAISGQTSGPGYEQFF. Here the CDR3 DNA reads TGTGCCATCAGTGGGCAGACTAGCGGTCCGGGGTATGAGCAGTTCTTC.